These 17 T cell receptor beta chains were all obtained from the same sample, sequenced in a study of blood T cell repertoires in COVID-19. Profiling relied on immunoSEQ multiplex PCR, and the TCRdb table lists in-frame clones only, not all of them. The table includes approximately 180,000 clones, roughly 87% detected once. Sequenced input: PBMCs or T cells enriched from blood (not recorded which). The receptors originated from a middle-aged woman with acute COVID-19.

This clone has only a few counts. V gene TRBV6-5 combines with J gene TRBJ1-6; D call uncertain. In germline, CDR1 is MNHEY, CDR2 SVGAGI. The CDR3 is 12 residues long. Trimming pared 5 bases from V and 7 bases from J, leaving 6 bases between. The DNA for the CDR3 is TGTGCCAGCAGTAACAGAAATTCACCCCTCCACTTT. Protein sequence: CASSNRNSPLHF.

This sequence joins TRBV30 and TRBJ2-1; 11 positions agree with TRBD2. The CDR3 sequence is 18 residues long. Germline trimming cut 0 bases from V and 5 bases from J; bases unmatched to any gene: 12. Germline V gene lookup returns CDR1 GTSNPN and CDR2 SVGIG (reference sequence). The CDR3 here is CAWSVPPVGLAGDNEQFF. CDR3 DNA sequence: TGTGCCTGGAGTGTACCTCCTGTCGGACTAGCGGGCGACAATGAGCAGTTCTTC.

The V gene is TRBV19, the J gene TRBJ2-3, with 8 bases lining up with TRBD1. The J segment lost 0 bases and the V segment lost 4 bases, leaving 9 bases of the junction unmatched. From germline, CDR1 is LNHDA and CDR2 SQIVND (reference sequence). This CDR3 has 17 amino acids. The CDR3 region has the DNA TGTGCCAGTAGTAGGTTGGGGACAGGTACTAGCACAGATACGCAGTATTTT. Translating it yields CASSRLGTGTSTDTQYF.

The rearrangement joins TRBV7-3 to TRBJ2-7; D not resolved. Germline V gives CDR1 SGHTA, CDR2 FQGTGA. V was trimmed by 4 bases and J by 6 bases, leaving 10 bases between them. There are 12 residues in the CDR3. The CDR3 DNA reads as TGTGCCAGCAGCTCTTTCGGTGGCGAGCAGTACTTC. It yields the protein CASSSFGGEQYF. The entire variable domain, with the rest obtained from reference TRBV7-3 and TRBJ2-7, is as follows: GAGVSQTPSNKVTEKGKYVELRCDPISGHTALYWYRQSLGQGPEFLIYFQGTGAADDSGLPNDRFFAVRPEGSVSTLKIQRTERGDSAVYLCASSSFGGEQYFGPGTRLTVT.

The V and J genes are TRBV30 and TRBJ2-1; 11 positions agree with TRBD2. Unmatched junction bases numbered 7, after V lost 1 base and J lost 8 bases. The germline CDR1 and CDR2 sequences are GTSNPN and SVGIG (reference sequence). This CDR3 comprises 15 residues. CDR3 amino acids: CAWSALAGVEDEQFF. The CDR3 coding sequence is TGTGCCTGGAGTGCACTAGCGGGGGTTGAGGATGAGCAGTTCTTC.

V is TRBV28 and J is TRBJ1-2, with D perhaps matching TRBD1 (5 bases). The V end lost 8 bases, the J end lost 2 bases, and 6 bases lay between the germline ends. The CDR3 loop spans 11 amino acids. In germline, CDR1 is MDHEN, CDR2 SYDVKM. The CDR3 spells CASRQNYGYTF. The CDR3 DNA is TGTGCCAGCCGACAGAACTATGGCTACACCTTC.

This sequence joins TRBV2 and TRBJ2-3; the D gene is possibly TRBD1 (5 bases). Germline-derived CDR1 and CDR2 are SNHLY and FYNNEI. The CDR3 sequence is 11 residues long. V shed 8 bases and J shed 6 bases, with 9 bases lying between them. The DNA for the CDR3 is TGTGCCAGCTATAAGGGGGATACGCAGTATTTT. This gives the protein CASYKGDTQYF.

CDR3 in amino acids: CASSQPTGTGSGELFF. The CDR3 nucleotides read TGTGCCAGCAGCCAACCAACCGGGACAGGGTCCGGGGAGCTGTTTTTT. The rearrangement links TRBV3-1 (or the pseudogene TRBV3-2) to TRBJ2-2; 9 nucleotides line up with TRBD1. V dropped 2 bases and J dropped 6; count of bases not matched to a gene: 7. The CDR3 covers 16 residues. Germline lookup yields CDR1 LGHDT and CDR2 YNNKEL (reference sequence).

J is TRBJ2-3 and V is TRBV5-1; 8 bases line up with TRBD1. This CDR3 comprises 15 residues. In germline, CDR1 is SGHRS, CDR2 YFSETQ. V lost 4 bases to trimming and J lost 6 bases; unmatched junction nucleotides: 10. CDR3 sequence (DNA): TGCGCCAGCAGCGACGGGACAGGTACTTGGGATACGCAGTATTTT. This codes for CASSDGTGTWDTQYF.

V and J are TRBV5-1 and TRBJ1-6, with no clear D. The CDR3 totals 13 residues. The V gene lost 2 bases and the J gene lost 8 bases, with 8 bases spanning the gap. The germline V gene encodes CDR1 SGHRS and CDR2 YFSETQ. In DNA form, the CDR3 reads TGCGCCAGCAGCTTAAGTGCGGATTCACCCCTCCACTTT. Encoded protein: CASSLSADSPLHF.

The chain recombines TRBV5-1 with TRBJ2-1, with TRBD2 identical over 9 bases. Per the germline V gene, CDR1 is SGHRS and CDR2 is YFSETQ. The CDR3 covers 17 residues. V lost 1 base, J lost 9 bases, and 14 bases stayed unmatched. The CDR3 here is CASSLPLVAGGLGEQFF. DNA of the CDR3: TGCGCCAGCAGCTTGCCCCTAGTGGCGGGAGGGCTAGGTGAGCAGTTCTTC.

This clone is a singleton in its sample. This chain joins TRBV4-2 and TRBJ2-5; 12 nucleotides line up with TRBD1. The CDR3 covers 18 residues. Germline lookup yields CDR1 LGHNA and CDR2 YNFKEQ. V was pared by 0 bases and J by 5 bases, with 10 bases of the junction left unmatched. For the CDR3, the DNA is TGTGCCAGCAGCCAAGATCCCCCAGGGACAGGGGGCGGGGAGACCCAGTACTTC. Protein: CASSQDPPGTGGGETQYF.

The CDR3 reads CASSLEQGGVFADTQYF. CDR3 in DNA: TGTGCCAGCAGCTTGGAGCAGGGAGGGGTTTTCGCAGATACGCAGTATTTT. The chain couples TRBV5-5 to TRBJ2-3, with 7 bases aligning to TRBD2. The V gene end was trimmed by 0 bases and the J gene end by 4 bases; junction bases not matched to a gene: 11. In germline, CDR1 is SGHKS, CDR2 YYEKEE (reference sequence). The CDR3 is 17 amino acids.

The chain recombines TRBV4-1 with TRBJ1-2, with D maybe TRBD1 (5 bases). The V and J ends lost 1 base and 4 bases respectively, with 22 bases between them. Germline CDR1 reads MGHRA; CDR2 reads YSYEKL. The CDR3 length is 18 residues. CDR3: CASSQVAAGFVQSYGYTF. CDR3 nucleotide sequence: TGCGCCAGCAGCCAAGTGGCGGCAGGGTTCGTCCAGTCCTATGGCTACACCTTC.

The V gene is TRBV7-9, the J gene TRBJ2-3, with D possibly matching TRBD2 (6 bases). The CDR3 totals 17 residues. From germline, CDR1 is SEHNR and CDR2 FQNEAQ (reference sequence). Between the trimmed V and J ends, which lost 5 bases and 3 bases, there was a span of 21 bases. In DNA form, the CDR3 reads TGTGCCAGCAGCCTTCCTCGGGGGTTGGGGAAAACAGATACGCAGTATTTT. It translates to CASSLPRGLGKTDTQYF.

CDR3 sequence: CASSRRLAGLTDTQYF. The CDR3 region has the DNA TGTGCCAGCAGCCGGCGACTAGCGGGGCTCACAGATACGCAGTATTTT. The chain is built from TRBV11-2 and TRBJ2-3, with 11 bases fitting TRBD2. Germline assignment: CDR1 SGHAT and CDR2 FQNNGV. The CDR3 is made up of 16 amino acids. V trimming: 5 bases; J trimming: 2 bases; junction bases outside the gene matches: 6.

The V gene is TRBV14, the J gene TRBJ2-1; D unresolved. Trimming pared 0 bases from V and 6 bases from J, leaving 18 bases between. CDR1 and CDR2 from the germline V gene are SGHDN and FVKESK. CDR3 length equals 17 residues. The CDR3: CASSQDIGALPANEQFF. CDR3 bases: TGTGCCAGCAGCCAAGATATCGGAGCACTTCCGGCCAATGAGCAGTTCTTC.